These T cell receptor beta chains were read from a single sample in a study of T cells in Graves' hyperthyroidism and ophthalmopathy. MiXCR was run by TCRdb on the multiplex PCR reads, yielding one entry per CDR3 protein. The data show about 400,000 distinct CDR3 sequences, about 15% seen once. The sequencing sample was made of blood. Receptor source: a young woman with Graves' hyperthyroidism. CDR3s leave out the opening cysteine and the closing phenylalanine or tryptophan. Clone sizes are given selectively: once, few, many, or a class where the clone is expanded.

v_call clone_size cdr3_aa
TRBV11-2 many ASSSIRNTEAF
TRBV18 . ASSPSPTSGNEQF
TRBV5-4 . ASTRPDGDSYEQY
TRBV5-1 . ASRHAHQETQY
TRBV18 many ASSPPIGQNTEAF
TRBV5-1 few ASSSDKVEAF
TRBV12-3/TRBV12-4 many ASIATSGPYNEQF
TRBV20-1 many SAIRTVQETQY
TRBV6-4 few ASSDYVGQPQH
TRBV3-1 many ASSQVREKLF
TRBV29-1 many SVCRASYNEQF
TRBV24-1 . ASGGQSTDTQY
TRBV18 many ASSLQGSWTRRFPGELF
TRBV5-6 . ASSRRAGASTDTQY
TRBV30 many AWSVLGGRETQY
TRBV11-1 few ASASELNTEAF
TRBV6-6 many ASSYTGPYEQY
TRBV24-1 few ATRGQGLNEQF
TRBV11-2 . ASSPQRDSYEQY
TRBV30 many AWSDVYGYT
TRBV30 few AWSVHHGNTIY
TRBV18 many ASSPGLAFNTGELF
TRBV6-1 . ASSLGTGGNIQY
TRBV3-1 many ASSPEGGIGETQY
TRBV20-1 many SAEGEGTDTQY
TRBV4-2 . ASSQAGLNEKLF
TRBV28 many ASSTAGKTYEQY
TRBV18 many ASSPFPGVSYEQY
TRBV18 . ASSPSNQGGAGANVLT
TRBV7-2 few ASSAWTDLISNQPQH
TRBV13 many ASSSGVTQY
TRBV6-1 . ASRGQGNNQPQH
TRBV18 many ASSPKTSGNPYEQY
TRBV20-1 many SASFSGRGETQY
TRBV6-2/TRBV6-3 . ASKGIGSHQETQY
TRBV4-2 many ASSQGSRWETQY
TRBV13 many ASRPRGQETQY